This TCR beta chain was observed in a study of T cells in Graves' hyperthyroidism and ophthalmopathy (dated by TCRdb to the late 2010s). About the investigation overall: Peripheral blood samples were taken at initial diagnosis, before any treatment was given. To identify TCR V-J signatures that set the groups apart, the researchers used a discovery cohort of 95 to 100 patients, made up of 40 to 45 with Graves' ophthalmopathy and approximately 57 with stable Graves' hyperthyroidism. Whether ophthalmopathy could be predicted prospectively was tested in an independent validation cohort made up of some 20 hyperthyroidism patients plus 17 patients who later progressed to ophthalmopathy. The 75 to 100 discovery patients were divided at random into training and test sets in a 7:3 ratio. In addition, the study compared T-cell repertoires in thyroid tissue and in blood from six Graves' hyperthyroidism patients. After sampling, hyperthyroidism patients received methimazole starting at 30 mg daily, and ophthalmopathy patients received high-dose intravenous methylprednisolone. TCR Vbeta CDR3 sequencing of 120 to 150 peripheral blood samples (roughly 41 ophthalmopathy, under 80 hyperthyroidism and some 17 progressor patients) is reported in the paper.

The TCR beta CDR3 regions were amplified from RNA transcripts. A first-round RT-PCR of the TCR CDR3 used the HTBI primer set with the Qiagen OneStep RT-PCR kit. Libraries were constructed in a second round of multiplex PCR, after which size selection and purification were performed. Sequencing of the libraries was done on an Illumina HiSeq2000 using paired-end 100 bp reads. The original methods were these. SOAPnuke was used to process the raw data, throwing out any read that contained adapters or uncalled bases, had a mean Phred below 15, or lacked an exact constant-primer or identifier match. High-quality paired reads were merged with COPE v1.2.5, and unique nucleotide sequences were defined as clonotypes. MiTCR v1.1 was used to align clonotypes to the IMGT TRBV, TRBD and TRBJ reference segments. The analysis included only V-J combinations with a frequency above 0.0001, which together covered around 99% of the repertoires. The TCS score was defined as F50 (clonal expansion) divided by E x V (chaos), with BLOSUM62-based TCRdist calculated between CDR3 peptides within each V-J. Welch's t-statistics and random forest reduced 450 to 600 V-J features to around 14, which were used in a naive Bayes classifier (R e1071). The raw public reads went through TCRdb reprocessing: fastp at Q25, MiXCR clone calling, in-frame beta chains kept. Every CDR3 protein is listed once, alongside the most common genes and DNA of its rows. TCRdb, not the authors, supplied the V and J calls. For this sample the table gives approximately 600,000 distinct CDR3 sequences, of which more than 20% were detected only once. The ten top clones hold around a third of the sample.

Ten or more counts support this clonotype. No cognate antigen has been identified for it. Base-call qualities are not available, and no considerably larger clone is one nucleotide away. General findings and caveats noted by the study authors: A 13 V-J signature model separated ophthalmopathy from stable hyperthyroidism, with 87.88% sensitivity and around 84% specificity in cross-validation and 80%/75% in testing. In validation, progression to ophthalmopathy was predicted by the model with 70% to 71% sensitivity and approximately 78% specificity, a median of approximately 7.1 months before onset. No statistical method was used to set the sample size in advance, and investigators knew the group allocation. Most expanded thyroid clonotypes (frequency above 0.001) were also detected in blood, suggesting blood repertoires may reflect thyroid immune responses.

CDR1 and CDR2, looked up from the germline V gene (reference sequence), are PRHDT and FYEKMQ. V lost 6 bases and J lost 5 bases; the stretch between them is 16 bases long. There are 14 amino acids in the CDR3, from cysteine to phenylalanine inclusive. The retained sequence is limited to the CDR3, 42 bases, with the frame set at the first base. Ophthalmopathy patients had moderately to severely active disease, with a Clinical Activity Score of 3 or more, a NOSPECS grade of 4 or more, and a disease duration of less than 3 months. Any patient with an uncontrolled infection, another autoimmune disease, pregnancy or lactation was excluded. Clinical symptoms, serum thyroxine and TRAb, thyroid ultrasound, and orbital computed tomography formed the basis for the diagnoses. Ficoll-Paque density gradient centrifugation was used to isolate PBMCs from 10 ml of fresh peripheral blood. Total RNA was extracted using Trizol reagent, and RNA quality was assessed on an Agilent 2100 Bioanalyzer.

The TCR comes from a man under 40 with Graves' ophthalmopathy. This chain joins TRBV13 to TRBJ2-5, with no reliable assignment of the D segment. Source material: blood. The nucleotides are TGTGCCAGCAGTCCACCCCTAACGAGGGAGACCCAGTACTTC. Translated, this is CASSPPLTRETQYF. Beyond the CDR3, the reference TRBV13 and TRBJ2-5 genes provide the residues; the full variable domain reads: AAGVIQSPRHLIKEKRETATLKCYPIPRHDTVYWYQQGPGQDPQFLISFYEKMQSDKGSIPDRFSAQQFSDYHSELNMSSLELGDSALYFCASSPPLTRETQYFGPGTRLLVL.